This entry lists 22 T cell receptor beta chains sequenced from one sample in a study of beta chain features in type 1 diabetes. Overall study findings and caveats: Across all four CD4+ subsets, people with type 1 diabetes showed modestly shorter TCRB CDR3s.

These receptors have no known antigen. Every isolated RNA sample was fully reverse transcribed, so sequencing captured expressed TCRB transcripts. Assay used: immunoSEQ multiplex PCR; TCRdb lists only in-frame clones, some missing. The sample lists around 360,000 clones, over 9.5% occurring once. Sequenced input: naive CD4+ T cells from blood. Receptors were obtained from a woman under 30 with type 1 diabetes.

This clone occurred a few times. The V gene is TRBV4-3, the J gene TRBJ2-3, with D perhaps matching TRBD2 (6 bases). The CDR3 loop spans 15 amino acids. With 1 base removed from V and 4 bases from J, the gap between germline ends came to 12 bases. Germline V gives CDR1 LGHNA, CDR2 YSLEER. CDR3 DNA sequence: TGCGCCAGCAGCCAAGTGCGGGGTTGGTCAGATACGCAGTATTTT. This gives the protein CASSQVRGWSDTQYF.

A remark on this clone: This same CDR3 is encoded by further DNA sequences in the sample. V gene TRBV30 combines with J gene TRBJ2-7, with 9 bases lining up with TRBD2. CDR1 and CDR2 from the germline V gene are GTSNPN and SVGIG (reference sequence). This CDR3 has 13 amino acids. The V gene end was trimmed by 3 bases and the J gene end by 4 bases; junction bases not matched to a gene: 4. The CDR3 protein is CAWSGLAPYEQYF. The CDR3 coding sequence is TGTGCCTGGAGCGGACTAGCGCCTTACGAGCAGTACTTC. Supplemented by reference TRBV30 and TRBJ2-7, the full variable domain reads SQTIHQWPATLVQPVGSPLSLECTVEGTSNPNLYWYRQAAGRGLQLLFYSVGIGQISSEVPQNLSASRPQDRQFILSSKKLLLSDSGFYLCAWSGLAPYEQYFGPGTRLTVT.

This clone has more than one count but fewer than ten. The J gene is TRBJ1-1, the V gene TRBV15, with 10 bases fitting TRBD1. The CDR3 covers 18 residues. The V segment lost 2 bases and the J segment 2 bases; nucleotides outside the gene matches: 11. Looked up from germline, CDR1 is LNHNV and CDR2 is YYDKDF (reference sequence). The CDR3 region has the DNA TGTGCCACCAGCAGACGCGCCATTCGGACAGGGGGTAACACTGAAGCTTTCTTT. Protein sequence: CATSRRAIRTGGNTEAFF. The entire variable domain, with the rest obtained from reference TRBV15 and TRBJ1-1, is as follows: DAMVIQNPRYQVTQFGKPVTLSCSQTLNHNVMYWYQQKSSQAPKLLFHYYDKDFNNEADTPDNFQSRRPNTSFCFLDIRSPGLGDTAMYLCATSRRAIRTGGNTEAFFGQGTRLTVV.

This clone was seen a handful of times. The DNA of the CDR3 is TGCAGCGCTCAGGGTGACACCGGGGAGCTGTTTTTT. Amino acid sequence: CSAQGDTGELFF. The V and J genes are TRBV29-1 and TRBJ2-2; the D gene is possibly TRBD1 (5 bases). Germline CDR1 is SQVTM and CDR2 is ANQGSEA. V was cut by 7 bases and J by 3 bases, with 9 bases left in between. The CDR3 sequence is 12 residues long.

This clone came up a few times. The chain links TRBV7-9 to TRBJ2-7; 9 bases agree with TRBD1. J gave up 3 bases and V 6 bases, and 6 bases lay outside the gene matches. Germline CDR1 is SEHNR and CDR2 is FQNEAQ (reference sequence). CDR3 length equals 14 residues. For the CDR3, the DNA is TGTGCCAGCAGTCTAGGACAGGGGAACTACGAGCAGTACTTC. Its translation: CASSLGQGNYEQYF.

The genes are TRBV27 and TRBJ1-2, with a weak D call TRBD1 (6 bases). The CDR3 contains 15 residues. The V gene lost 7 bases and the J gene lost 3 bases, with 18 bases spanning the gap. Per germline, CDR1 MNHEY and CDR2 SMNVEV (reference sequence). CDR3 region: CASKEETGLHYGYTF. As DNA, the CDR3 is TGTGCCAGCAAGGAAGAAACAGGGCTTCACTATGGCTACACCTTC.

In nucleotides, the CDR3 is TGTGCCAGCTCACCACAACAGGAAGAGACCCAGTACTTC. Its protein is CASSPQQEETQYF. V is TRBV18 and J is TRBJ2-5; D is possibly TRBD1 (5 bases). The CDR3 contains 13 residues. Germline V gives CDR1 KGHSH, CDR2 LQKENI. Between the trimmed V and J ends, which lost 1 base and 3 bases, there was a span of 6 bases. The complete variable domain, with remaining parts taken from reference TRBV18 and TRBJ2-5, reads NAGVMQNPRHLVRRRGQEARLRCSPMKGHSHVYWYRQLPEEGLKFMVYLQKENIIDESGMPKERFSAEFPKEGPSILRIQQVVRGDSAAYFCASSPQQEETQYFGPGTRLLVL.

This clone was seen only a few times. Different DNA sequences within this sample yield the same CDR3. This chain joins TRBV11-3 and TRBJ1-1; D gene ambiguous. CDR1 and CDR2 from the germline V gene are SGHNT and YENEEA. V was cut by 5 bases and J by 3 bases, with 7 bases left in between. The CDR3 extends over 12 amino acids. The CDR3 DNA follows: TGTGCCAGCAGCCCTAGTGACACTGAAGCTTTCTTT. Residues: CASSPSDTEAFF.

This clone showed up just a few times. The J gene is TRBJ1-5, the V gene TRBV23-1; a possible D gene is TRBD1 (5 bases). TRBV23-1 is an open reading frame whose function is uncertain. V was trimmed by 3 bases and J by 3 bases, leaving 12 bases between them. This CDR3 is 15 amino acids long. This CDR3 is CASSQPDRTNQPQHF. The CDR3 bases are TGCGCCAGCAGTCAGCCTGACAGAACCAATCAGCCCCAGCATTTT.

This clone was observed a few times. The chain is built from TRBV30 and TRBJ2-1; 9 bases fit TRBD2. The CDR3 has 15 amino acids. Germline trimming cut 2 bases from V and 4 bases from J; bases unmatched to any gene: 6. Germline loops: CDR1 GTSNPN, CDR2 SVGIG (reference sequence). CDR3 coding DNA: TGTGCCTGGAGTCGAGGAGCGGGAGGATACAATGAGCAGTTCTTC. Protein product: CAWSRGAGGYNEQFF.

This chain's CDR3 is CASSFGAGGGDTQYF. For the CDR3, the DNA is TGTGCCAGCAGCTTCGGAGCGGGGGGGGGAGATACGCAGTATTTT. This sequence joins TRBV5-4 and TRBJ2-3; 10 bases agree with TRBD2. This CDR3 contains 15 residues. The germline V gene encodes CDR1 SGHNT and CDR2 YYREEE (reference sequence). The junction had 5 bases not matched to a gene; V was cut back by 2 bases and J by 5 bases.

This rearrangement joins TRBV25-1 to TRBJ2-7, with D possibly being TRBD1 (5 bases). V was clipped by 7 bases and J by 2 bases, with 12 bases between them. The CDR3 is 13 residues long. Germline loops: CDR1 MGHDK, CDR2 SYGVNS. CDR3 DNA: TGTGCCAGCAAGAAGGACACAGCCTACGAGCAGTACTTC. As protein: CASKKDTAYEQYF.

This clone was detected only a few times. This chain connects TRBV28 to TRBJ2-1; D possibly corresponds to TRBD2 (5 bases). CDR1 MDHEN and CDR2 SYDVKM come from the germline V gene. This CDR3 has 14 residues. V lost 6 bases to trimming and J lost 4 bases, with 13 bases between them. The DNA of the CDR3 is TGTGCCAGCAGGGCAGGAGGACTTTACAATGAGCAGTTCTTC. The encoded protein is CASRAGGLYNEQFF.

This clone was seen only a few times. This chain joins TRBV5-1 and TRBJ1-4; perhaps TRBD1 as D (6 bases). CDR3 length equals 15 residues. V lost 2 bases, J lost 0 bases, and 8 bases lay in between. The germline V gene has CDR1 SGHRS and CDR2 YFSETQ. The CDR3 loop reads CASSLRTATNEKLFF. In nucleotides, the CDR3 is TGCGCCAGCAGCTTAAGGACAGCAACTAATGAAAAACTGTTTTTT.

A few counts support this clone. J is TRBJ1-5 and V is TRBV30; 7 nucleotides agree with TRBD1. From germline, CDR1 is GTSNPN and CDR2 SVGIG (reference sequence). Trimming removed 0 bases from V and 10 bases from J; junction bases left unmatched: 9. CDR3 size: 14 residues. The DNA for the CDR3 is TGTGCCTGGAGTGTACTTGACAGGGAGAATCCCCAGCATTTT. This sequence encodes CAWSVLDRENPQHF.

V is TRBV18 and J is TRBJ2-7; TRBD1 matches at 8 bases. Germline V gene sequence: CDR1 KGHSH, CDR2 LQKENI. The junction had 5 bases not matched to a gene; V was cut back by 2 bases and J by 2 bases. The CDR3 is 15 residues long. The CDR3 here is CASSPGLDRAYEQYF. CDR3 nucleotides: TGTGCCAGCTCACCAGGTTTGGACAGGGCCTACGAGCAGTACTTC.

This clone has only a few counts. The chain employs TRBV19 and TRBJ1-5, with 9 nucleotides matching TRBD1. V lost 10 bases to trimming and J lost 4 bases; unmatched junction nucleotides: 5. The germline V gene has CDR1 LNHDA and CDR2 SQIVND (reference sequence). There are 13 residues in the CDR3. The CDR3 protein is CATAGTGNQPQHF. As DNA, the CDR3 is TGTGCCACCGCCGGGACAGGGAATCAGCCCCAGCATTTT.

The rearrangement joins TRBV5-1 to TRBJ2-5; TRBD1 is a possible D gene (6 bases). CDR1 and CDR2 (germline): SGHRS, YFSETQ. Between the trimmed V and J ends, which lost 1 base and 5 bases, there was a span of 15 bases. The CDR3 contains 15 residues. The CDR3 region is CASSLSGQPGETQYF. The DNA for the CDR3 is TGCGCCAGCAGCTTGTCCGGACAGCCGGGCGAGACCCAGTACTTC. The full variable domain, with the rest looked up from reference TRBV5-1 and TRBJ2-5, is KAGVTQTPRYLIKTRGQQVTLSCSPISGHRSVSWYQQTPGQGLQFLFEYFSETQRNKGNFPGRFSGRQFSNSRSEMNVSTLELGDSALYLCASSLSGQPGETQYFGPGTRLLVL.

The chain couples TRBV6-1 to TRBJ2-7; D is undetermined. Trimming took off 1 base at V and 4 bases at J, with 11 bases between the two ends. The germline CDR1 and CDR2 sequences are MNHNS and SASEGT. The CDR3 has 14 residues. This CDR3 reads CASSEGGGPYEQYF. CDR3 bases: TGTGCCAGCAGTGAAGGTGGCGGCCCTTACGAGCAGTACTTC.

The chain employs TRBV28 and TRBJ2-3; 8 bases align to TRBD1. There are 15 residues in the CDR3. CDR1 and CDR2 (germline): MDHEN, SYDVKM. Germline trimming cut 2 bases from V and 5 bases from J; bases unmatched to any gene: 6. The CDR3 loop reads CASSLGITGGDTQYF. In DNA, the CDR3 is TGTGCCAGCAGTTTAGGGATAACAGGGGGAGATACGCAGTATTTT.

The rearrangement joins TRBV2 to TRBJ2-5, with D possibly TRBD2 on 6 matching bases. This CDR3 has 15 residues. Germline V gives CDR1 SNHLY, CDR2 FYNNEI. V was shortened by 5 bases and J by 5 bases, with 18 bases between the two germline ends. The CDR3 sequence: CASSPRLQREETQYF. CDR3 DNA sequence: TGTGCCAGCAGTCCCAGACTGCAACGGGAGGAGACCCAGTACTTC.

The chain combines TRBV4-3 with TRBJ2-7; D is perhaps TRBD2 (6 bases). Germline CDR1 is LGHNA and CDR2 is YSLEER. Trimming took off 0 bases at V and 5 bases at J, with 17 bases between the two ends. The CDR3 consists of 16 residues. CDR3 bases: TGCGCCAGCAGCCAAGATTGGGGGGACGCATATGACGAGCAGTACTTC. The encoded protein is CASSQDWGDAYDEQYF.